The 11 T cell receptor beta chains presented below share a single source sample, sequenced in a study of blood T cell repertoires in COVID-19. The table came from immunoSEQ multiplex PCR; TCRdb's copy has only in-frame clones and leaves some out. The sample carries about 110,000 clones, approximately 84% recorded once. Sequences were obtained from peripheral blood. The receptor source for this set is a middle-aged man with acute or convalescent COVID-19.

V gene TRBV19 combines with J gene TRBJ2-1, with TRBD2 matching 11 bases. Germline CDR1 and CDR2: LNHDA and SQIVND (reference sequence). J lost 10 bases, V lost 3 bases, and 8 bases had no gene match. This CDR3 is 15 amino acids long. CDR3 in DNA: TGTGCCAGTAGTATTCATAGCGGGGGGGCCTGGGAGCAGTTCTTC. Encoded protein: CASSIHSGGAWEQFF.

The chain uses TRBV7-2 and TRBJ2-3, with 10 bases that match TRBD2. The germline CDR1 and CDR2 sequences are SGHTA and FQGNSA. V shed 2 bases, J shed 0 bases, and the junction held 8 bases outside the gene matches. This CDR3 is 18 amino acids long. CDR3 region: CASSLKWVAGGSTDTQYF. The CDR3, as DNA: TGTGCCAGCAGCTTAAAATGGGTAGCGGGGGGAAGCACAGATACGCAGTATTTT.

The chain is built from TRBV5-1 and TRBJ2-4; 7 bases line up with TRBD1. CDR3 length: 14 residues. Trimming at V came to 3 bases and at J to 1 base, leaving 1 base not matched to a gene. Per the germline V gene, CDR1 is SGHRS and CDR2 is YFSETQ. CDR3 bases: TGCGCCAGCAGCTCGACAGGGGCCAAAAACATTCAGTACTTC. It yields the protein CASSSTGAKNIQYF.

The chain has TRBV2 and TRBJ2-1; D unresolved. Trimming took 4 bases from V and 4 from J, leaving 5 bases between them. CDR1 SNHLY and CDR2 FYNNEI come from the germline V gene. This CDR3 comprises 12 residues. The CDR3: CASSALYNEQFF. For the CDR3, the DNA is TGTGCCAGCAGTGCTCTTTACAATGAGCAGTTCTTC.

CDR3 region: CASTQSGTDTQYF. CDR3 sequence (DNA): TGTGCCAGCACTCAATCGGGGACAGATACGCAGTATTTT. The chain employs TRBV6-5 and TRBJ2-3; maybe TRBD2 (5 bases). The CDR3 contains 13 residues. V was shortened by 7 bases and J by 3 bases, with 11 bases between the two germline ends. CDR1 MNHEY and CDR2 SVGAGI come from the germline V gene.

The rearrangement links TRBV6-5 to TRBJ2-1; tentative D call: TRBD2 (7 bases). V lost 4 bases and J 5 bases, leaving 9 bases between the germline ends. The CDR3 extends over 13 amino acids. The germline gives CDR1 MNHEY, CDR2 SVGAGI. CDR3 residues: CASSSGGHNEQFF. CDR3 nucleotides: TGTGCCAGCAGTTCCGGGGGGCACAATGAGCAGTTCTTC.

The gene calls are TRBV6-1 and TRBJ2-7, with 7 bases that match TRBD2. The CDR3 runs 15 residues. Germline V gene sequence: CDR1 MNHNS, CDR2 SASEGT. J gave up 4 bases and V 3 bases, and 9 bases lay outside the gene matches. The CDR3 nucleotides are TGTGCCAGCAGTGAGCCGGGACTACTCACTTACGAGCAGTACTTC. Translated: CASSEPGLLTYEQYF.

The rearrangement uses TRBV4-1 and TRBJ2-4, with unresolved D. CDR1 is MGHRA, CDR2 YSYEKL, per germline. CDR3 length: 14 residues. With 0 bases removed from V and 9 bases from J, the gap between germline ends came to 12 bases. CDR3 in amino acids: CASSQDLAGPIQYF. The CDR3 DNA is TGCGCCAGCAGCCAAGATCTTGCTGGGCCCATTCAGTACTTC.

V and J are TRBV6-5 and TRBJ2-1, with 7 positions matching TRBD1. The CDR3 runs to 13 residues. V lost 7 bases, J lost 6 bases, and 6 bases stayed unmatched. Germline loops: CDR1 MNHEY, CDR2 SVGAGI. DNA of the CDR3: TGTGCCAGCAACCCGACAGGGCCCAATGAGCAGTTCTTC. The encoded protein is CASNPTGPNEQFF.

The chain joins TRBV29-1 to TRBJ1-1; possibly TRBD1 for D (5 bases). The CDR3 consists of 12 residues. Germline CDR1 and CDR2: SQVTM and ANQGSEA. V lost 4 bases and J 3 bases, leaving 9 bases between the germline ends. The chain's CDR3 is CSVAPGHTEAFF. In DNA form, the CDR3 reads TGCAGCGTTGCCCCAGGGCACACTGAAGCTTTCTTT.

This clone has just a few counts. The chain links TRBV5-1 to TRBJ2-5; 11 bases are shared with TRBD2. The length of the CDR3 is 16 residues. Germline V gene lookup returns CDR1 SGHRS and CDR2 YFSETQ. V lost 1 base to trimming and J lost 3 bases; unmatched junction nucleotides: 5. This chain's CDR3 is CASSLSGTSGKETQYF. CDR3 in DNA: TGCGCCAGCAGCTTGTCCGGGACTAGCGGTAAAGAGACCCAGTACTTC.